The clone carrying this T cell receptor beta chain has just a few counts. Its antigen is still unknown. The data derive from a study of human T cells and chemical hapten exposure. Study-level information: On approximately 2 cm by approximately 2 cm of upper inner arm skin, sensitization was performed with 2% DPC. General study findings and limits: The number of TCRs above 1 in 1000 frequency did not change after DPC sensitization.

The time point denotes: pre-sensitization, week 0. The treatment is: therapeutic diphenylcyclopropenone sensitization with weekly scalp DPC. The CDR3 loop spans 16 amino acids. CDR1 and CDR2 from the germline V gene are DFQATT and SNEGSKA (reference sequence). V lost 3 bases, J lost 0 bases, and 5 bases stayed unmatched. Via MiXCR, TCRdb re-called the RACE reads, giving one row per CDR3 protein. The top ten hold 8% to 10% of the sample, which has roughly 50,000 distinct CDR3 sequences, over 9% seen once. This chain joins TRBV20-1 and TRBJ2-1, with 10 bases identical to TRBD2. The source is a man aged 35 to 55 with alopecia areata. Some clones in this sample may be carry-over from other donors' samples. The sample here was whole blood, taken in connection with sensitization to the hapten diphenylcyclopropenone (DPC). The CDR3 DNA reads as TGCAGTGCTAGCCCGTCTAGCGGGAGCTCCTACAATGAGCAGTTCTTC. Translating gives CSASPSSGSSYNEQFF.